The T cell receptor (beta chain) described here comes from a study of OX40 agonist ivuxolimab in advanced cancers. Study-wide background: Every patient in dose escalation had hepatocellular carcinoma, melanoma, renal cell or head and neck cancer. Overall study findings and caveats: Some of the nonresponding patients also showed low levels of normalized T-cell clonal expansion.

The protocol was immunoSEQ multiplex PCR, while the TCRdb copy is restricted to in-frame clones and leaves out a portion. The sample includes approximately 61,000 clones, about 80% of them seen just once. A history of autoimmune disease or systemic immunosuppression excluded patients. The length of the CDR3 is 15 residues. Germline assignment: CDR1 SNHLY and CDR2 FYNNEI. V was trimmed by 6 bases and J by 3 bases, leaving 15 bases between them. On this clone: Its antigen is currently unknown.

The V gene is TRBV2, the J gene TRBJ1-5; D ambiguous. The source was CD4+ or CD8+ T cells sorted from blood, collected in a trial of the OX40 agonist ivuxolimab. The sequence was collected from an adult with an advanced solid tumor such as melanoma, head and neck, liver or kidney cancer. The DNA for the CDR3 is TGTGCCAGCAGCGGGGTGGCGGAGCCCAATCAGCCCCAGCATTTT. Translated: CASSGVAEPNQPQHF.